This TCR beta chain was obtained from a study of shared clonotypes between healthy human individuals. Measured with immunoSEQ multiplex PCR; TCRdb has only the in-frame clones, and not every one. The sample consists of roughly 500,000 clones, 90% to 96% of them appearing once. The CDR3 totals 15 residues. With V trimmed by 7 bases and J by 0 bases, 8 bases remained unmatched. The germline gives CDR1 SQVTM, CDR2 ANQGSEA. This TCR was sampled from a woman younger than 45 in good health. V usage is TRBV29-1 and J usage is TRBJ2-2; TRBD2 matches at 7 bases. Sequenced input: naive CD4+ T cells sorted from blood. Subset meaning: CD45RA+ positively selected. This CDR3 is CSARRGTTNTGELFF. Written as DNA, the CDR3 is TGCAGCGCCCGCCGGGGGACTACGAACACCGGGGAGCTGTTTTTT.